Included here is one T cell receptor beta chain sequence, with context. Amplification used 60 Vbeta primers and 13 Jbeta primers. Produced via immunoSEQ multiplex PCR; TCRdb's table is partial and in-frame only. This sample's clone table lists fewer than 110,000 clones. The ends were cut back, 7 bases at V and 1 base at J, with 3 bases in the middle. This CDR3 is built from 11 residues. The germline CDR1 and CDR2 sequences are MGHDK and SYGVNS. The data are from a study of cytomegalovirus exposure and HLA in healthy donors. The sample taken for sequencing was PBMCs. The genes are TRBV25-1 and TRBJ2-3, with D uncertain. The clonotype comes from a man aged 35 to 55 in good health and CMV-seronegative. The CDR3 nucleotides read TGTGCCAGCAAGCGCACAGATACGCAGTATTTT. Translated, it gives CASKRTDTQYF.